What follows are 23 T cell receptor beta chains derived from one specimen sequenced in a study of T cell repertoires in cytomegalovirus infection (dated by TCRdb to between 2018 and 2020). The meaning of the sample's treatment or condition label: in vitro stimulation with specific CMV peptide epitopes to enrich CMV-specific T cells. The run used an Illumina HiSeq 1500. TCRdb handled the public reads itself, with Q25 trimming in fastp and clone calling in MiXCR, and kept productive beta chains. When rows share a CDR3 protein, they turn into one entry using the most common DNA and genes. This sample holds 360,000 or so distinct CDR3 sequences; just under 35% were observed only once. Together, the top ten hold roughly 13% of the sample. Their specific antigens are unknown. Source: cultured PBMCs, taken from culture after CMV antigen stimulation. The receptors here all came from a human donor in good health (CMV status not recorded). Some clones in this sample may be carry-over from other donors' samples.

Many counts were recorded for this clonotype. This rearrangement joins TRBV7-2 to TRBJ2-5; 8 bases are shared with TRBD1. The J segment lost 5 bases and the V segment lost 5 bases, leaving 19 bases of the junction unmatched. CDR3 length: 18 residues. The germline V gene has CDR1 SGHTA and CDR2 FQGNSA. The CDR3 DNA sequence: TGTGCCAGCAGCCAACGCAACCGGGACAGGCGTTATCGGGAGACCCAGTACTTC. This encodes CASSQRNRDRRYRETQYF.

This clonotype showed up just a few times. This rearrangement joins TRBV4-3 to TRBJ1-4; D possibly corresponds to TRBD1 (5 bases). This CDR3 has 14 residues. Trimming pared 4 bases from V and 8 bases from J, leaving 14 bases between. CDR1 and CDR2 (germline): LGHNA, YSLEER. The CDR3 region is CASSRLTQGEKLFF. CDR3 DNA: TGCGCCAGCAGCCGTCTAACGCAGGGAGAAAAACTGTTTTTT.

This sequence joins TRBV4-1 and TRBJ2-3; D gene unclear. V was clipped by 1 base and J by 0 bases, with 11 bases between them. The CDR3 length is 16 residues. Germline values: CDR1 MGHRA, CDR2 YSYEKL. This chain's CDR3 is CASSQGVAVSTDTQYF. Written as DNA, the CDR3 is TGCGCCAGCAGCCAAGGGGTGGCGGTTAGCACAGATACGCAGTATTTT.

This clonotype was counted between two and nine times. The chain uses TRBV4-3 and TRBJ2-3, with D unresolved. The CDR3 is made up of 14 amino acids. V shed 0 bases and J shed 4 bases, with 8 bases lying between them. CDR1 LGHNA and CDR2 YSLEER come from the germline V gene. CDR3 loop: CASSQDRGSDTQYF. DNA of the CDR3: TGCGCCAGCAGCCAAGATCGAGGTTCAGATACGCAGTATTTT.

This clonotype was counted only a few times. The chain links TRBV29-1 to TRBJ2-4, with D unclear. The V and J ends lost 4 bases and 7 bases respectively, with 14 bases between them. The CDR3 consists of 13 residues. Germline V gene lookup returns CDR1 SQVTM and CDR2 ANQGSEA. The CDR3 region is CSVAFDRANIQYF. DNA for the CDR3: TGCAGCGTTGCCTTCGACCGGGCCAACATTCAGTACTTC. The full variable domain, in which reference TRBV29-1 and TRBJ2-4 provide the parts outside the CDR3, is SAVISQKPSRDICQRGTSLTIQCQVDSQVTMMFWYRQQPGQSLTLIATANQGSEATYESGFVIDKFPISRPNLTFSTLTVSNMSPEDSSIYLCSVAFDRANIQYFGAGTRLSVL.

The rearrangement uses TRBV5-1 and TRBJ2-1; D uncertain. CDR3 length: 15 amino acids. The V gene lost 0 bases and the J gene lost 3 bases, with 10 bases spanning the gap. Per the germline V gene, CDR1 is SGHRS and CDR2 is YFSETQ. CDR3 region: CASSLDLLDYNEQFF. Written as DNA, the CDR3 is TGCGCCAGCAGCTTGGATTTGCTAGACTACAATGAGCAGTTCTTC. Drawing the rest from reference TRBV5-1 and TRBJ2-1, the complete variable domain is KAGVTQTPRYLIKTRGQQVTLSCSPISGHRSVSWYQQTPGQGLQFLFEYFSETQRNKGNFPGRFSGRQFSNSRSEMNVSTLELGDSALYLCASSLDLLDYNEQFFGPGTRLTVL.

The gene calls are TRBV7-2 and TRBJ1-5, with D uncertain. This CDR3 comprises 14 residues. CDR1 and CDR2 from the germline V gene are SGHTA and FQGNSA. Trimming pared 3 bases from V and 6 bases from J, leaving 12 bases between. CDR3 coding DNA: TGTGCCAGCAGCTTTGGAGGAGTCGGTCAGCCCCAGCATTTT. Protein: CASSFGGVGQPQHF.

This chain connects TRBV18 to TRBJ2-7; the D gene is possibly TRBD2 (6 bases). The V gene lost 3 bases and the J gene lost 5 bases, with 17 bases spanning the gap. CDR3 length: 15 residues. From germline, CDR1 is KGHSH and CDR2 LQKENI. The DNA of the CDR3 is TGTGCCAGCTCACCGGACGAGGAGGGTTCCCACGAGCAGTACTTC. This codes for CASSPDEEGSHEQYF.

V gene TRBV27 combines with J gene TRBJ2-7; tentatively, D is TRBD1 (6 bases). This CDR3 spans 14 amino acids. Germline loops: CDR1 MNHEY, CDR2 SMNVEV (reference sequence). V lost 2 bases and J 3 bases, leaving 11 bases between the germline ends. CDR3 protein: CASSLQGRGYEQYV. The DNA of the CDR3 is TGTGCCAGCAGTTTACAGGGGAGAGGCTACGAGCAGTACGTC.

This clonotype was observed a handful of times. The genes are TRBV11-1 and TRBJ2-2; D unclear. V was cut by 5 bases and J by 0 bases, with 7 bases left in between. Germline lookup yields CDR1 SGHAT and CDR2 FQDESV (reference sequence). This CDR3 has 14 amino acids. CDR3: CASSTLPNTGELFF. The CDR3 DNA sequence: TGTGCCAGCAGCACACTCCCGAACACCGGGGAGCTGTTTTTT.

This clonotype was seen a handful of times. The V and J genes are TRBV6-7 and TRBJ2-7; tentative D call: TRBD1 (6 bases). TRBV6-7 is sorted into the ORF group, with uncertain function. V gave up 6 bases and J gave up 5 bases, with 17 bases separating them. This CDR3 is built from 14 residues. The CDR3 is CASSLDRTEDEQYV. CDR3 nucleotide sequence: TGTGCCAGCAGCCTGGACAGAACAGAAGACGAGCAGTACGTC.

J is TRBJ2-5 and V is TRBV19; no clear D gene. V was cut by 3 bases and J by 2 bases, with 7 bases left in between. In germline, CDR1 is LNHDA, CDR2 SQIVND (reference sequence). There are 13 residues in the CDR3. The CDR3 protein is CASSMRQQETQYF. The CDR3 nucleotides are TGTGCCAGTAGTATGCGGCAGCAAGAGACCCAGTACTTC. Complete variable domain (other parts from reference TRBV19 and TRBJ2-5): DGGITQSPKYLFRKEGQNVTLSCEQNLNHDAMYWYRQDPGQGLRLIYYSQIVNDFQKGDIAEGYSVSREKKESFPLTVTSAQKNPTAFYLCASSMRQQETQYFGPGTRLLVL.

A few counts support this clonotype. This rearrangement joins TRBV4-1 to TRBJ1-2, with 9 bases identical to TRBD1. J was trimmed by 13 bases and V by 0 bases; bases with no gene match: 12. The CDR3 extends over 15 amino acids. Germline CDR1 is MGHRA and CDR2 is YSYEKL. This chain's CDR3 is CASSQDETGGRETTF. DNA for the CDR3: TGCGCCAGCAGCCAAGACGAGACAGGGGGGCGAGAGACCACCTTC.

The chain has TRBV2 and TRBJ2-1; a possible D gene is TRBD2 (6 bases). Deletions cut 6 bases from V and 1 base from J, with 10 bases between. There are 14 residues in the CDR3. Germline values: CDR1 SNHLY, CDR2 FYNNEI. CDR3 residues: CASSREISYNEQFF. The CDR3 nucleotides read TGTGCCAGCAGCCGGGAGATTTCCTACAATGAGCAGTTCTTC.

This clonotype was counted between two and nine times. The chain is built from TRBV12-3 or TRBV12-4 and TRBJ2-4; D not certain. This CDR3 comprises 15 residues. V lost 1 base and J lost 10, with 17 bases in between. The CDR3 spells CASSLVATLMGIQYF. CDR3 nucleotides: TGTGCCAGCAGTTTAGTTGCCACTCTAATGGGTATTCAGTACTTC.

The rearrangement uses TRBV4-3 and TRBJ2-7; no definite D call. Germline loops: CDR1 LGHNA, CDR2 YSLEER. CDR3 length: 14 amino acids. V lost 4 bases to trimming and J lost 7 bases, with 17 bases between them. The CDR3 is CASSPLVSSGEQYF. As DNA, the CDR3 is TGCGCCAGCAGCCCCCTGGTATCTTCTGGGGAGCAGTACTTC.

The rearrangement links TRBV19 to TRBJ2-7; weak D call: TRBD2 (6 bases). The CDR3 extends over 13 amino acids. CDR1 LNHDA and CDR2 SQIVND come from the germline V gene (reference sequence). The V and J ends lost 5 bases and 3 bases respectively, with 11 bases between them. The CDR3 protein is CASSQTGDYEQYF. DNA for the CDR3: TGTGCCAGTAGTCAAACGGGGGACTACGAGCAGTACTTC.

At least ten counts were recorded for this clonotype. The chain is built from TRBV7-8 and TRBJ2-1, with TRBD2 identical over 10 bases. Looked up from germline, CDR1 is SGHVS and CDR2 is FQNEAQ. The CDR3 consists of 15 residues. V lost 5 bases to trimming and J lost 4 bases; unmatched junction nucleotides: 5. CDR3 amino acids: CASSRRTSGYNEQFF. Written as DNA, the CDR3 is TGTGCCAGCAGCCGGCGGACTAGCGGATACAATGAGCAGTTCTTC.

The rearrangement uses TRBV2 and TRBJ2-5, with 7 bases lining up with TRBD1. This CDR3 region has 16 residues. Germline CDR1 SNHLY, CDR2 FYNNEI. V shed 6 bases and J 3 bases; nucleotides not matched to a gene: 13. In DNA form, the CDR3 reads TGTGCCAGCAGCGAGCGAAGGGGGCTTGGGGAAGAGACCCAGTACTTC. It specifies CASSERRGLGEETQYF.

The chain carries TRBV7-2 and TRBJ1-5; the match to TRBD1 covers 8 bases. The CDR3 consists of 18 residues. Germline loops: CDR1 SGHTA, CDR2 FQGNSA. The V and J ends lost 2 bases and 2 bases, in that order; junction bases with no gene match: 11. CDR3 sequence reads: CASSLIGTGSGGNQPQHF. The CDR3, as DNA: TGTGCCAGCAGCTTAATTGGGACAGGCTCTGGAGGCAATCAGCCCCAGCATTTT. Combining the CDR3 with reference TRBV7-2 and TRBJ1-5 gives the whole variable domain GAGVSQSPSNKVTEKGKDVELRCDPISGHTALYWYRQSLGQGLEFLIYFQGNSAPDKSGLPSDRFSAERTGGSVSTLTIQRTQQEDSAVYLCASSLIGTGSGGNQPQHFGDGTRLSIL.

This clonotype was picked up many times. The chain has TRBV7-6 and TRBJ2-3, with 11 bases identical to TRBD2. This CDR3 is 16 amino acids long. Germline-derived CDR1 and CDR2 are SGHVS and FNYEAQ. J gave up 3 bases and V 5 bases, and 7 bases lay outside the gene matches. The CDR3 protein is CASSPSRTSGTDTQYF. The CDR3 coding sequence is TGTGCCAGCAGCCCCTCCAGGACTAGCGGGACAGATACGCAGTATTTT.

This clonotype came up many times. CDR3 residues: CASSFQQETQYF. CDR3 bases: TGTGCCAGCAGCTTTCAGCAAGAGACCCAGTACTTC. The chain uses TRBV7-2 and TRBJ2-5; D is uncertain. V dropped 3 bases and J dropped 2 bases, with 4 bases sitting between them. The CDR3 runs to 12 residues. In germline, CDR1 is SGHTA, CDR2 FQGNSA.

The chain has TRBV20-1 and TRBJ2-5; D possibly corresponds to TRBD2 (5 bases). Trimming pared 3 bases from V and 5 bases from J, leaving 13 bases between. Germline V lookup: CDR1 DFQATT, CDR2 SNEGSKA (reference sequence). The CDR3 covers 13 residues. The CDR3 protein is CSARGLATETQYF. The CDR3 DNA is TGCAGTGCTAGGGGGTTAGCGACGGAGACCCAGTACTTC.